This TCR beta chain was identified in a study of blood T cell repertoires in COVID-19. For the study at large: COVID-19 samples from acute and convalescent phases originated in the United States, Italy and Spain. T cells, B-cell-depleted T cells, or PBMCs provided the cDNA or gDNA that served as material.

Sequenced by immunoSEQ multiplex PCR; TCRdb stores in-frame clones only, minus some. The sample lists 200,000 to 300,000 clones, 80% to 90% occurring once. Trimming left V 5 bases short and J 4 bases short, with 19 bases between. The CDR3 totals 16 residues. Germline CDR1 SGHVS, CDR2 FNYEAQ. Membership in each cohort depended on participant-reported clinical history. Within 2 weeks before study entry, exposed participants met a COVID-19 case. Sequences were obtained from PBMCs or T cells enriched from blood (not recorded which). The chain employs TRBV7-6 and TRBJ2-3; no clear D. The receptor was isolated from a woman aged 35 to 49 who had been exposed to COVID-19. In nucleotides, the CDR3 is TGTGCCAGCAGCATCTTAACCGGGTCCCCGGCAGATACGCAGTATTTT. Its protein product is CASSILTGSPADTQYF.